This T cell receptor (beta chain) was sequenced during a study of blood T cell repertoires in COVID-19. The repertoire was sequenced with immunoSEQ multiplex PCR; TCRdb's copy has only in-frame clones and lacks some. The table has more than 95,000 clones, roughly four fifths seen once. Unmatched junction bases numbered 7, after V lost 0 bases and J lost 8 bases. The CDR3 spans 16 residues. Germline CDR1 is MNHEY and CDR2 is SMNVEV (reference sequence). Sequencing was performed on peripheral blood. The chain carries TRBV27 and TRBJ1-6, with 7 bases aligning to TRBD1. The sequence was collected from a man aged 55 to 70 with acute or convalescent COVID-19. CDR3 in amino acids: CASSLSQGSLYSPLHF. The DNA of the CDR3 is TGTGCCAGCAGTTTATCACAGGGGTCTCTTTATTCACCCCTCCACTTT.